The 5 T cell receptor beta chains below come from one sample, sequenced in a study of a mutant IDH1 vaccine in newly diagnosed glioma. Data came from immunoSEQ multiplex PCR; TCRdb stores just in-frame clones and leaves some out. The table shows 50,000 to 75,000 clones, with approximately 80% occurring only once. Time point specified: week 11, during vaccination. In the vaccine, a single dose held 300 ug of the mutant IDH1 20-mer peptide, along with topical imiquimod. These receptors' antigens are unknown. Sequences were derived from PBMCs, sampled from a glioma patient whose treatment included an IDH1 peptide vaccine. The receptors derive from a man in his forties or fifties with glioma.

The chain uses TRBV15 and TRBJ2-5, with 12 bases identical to TRBD2. This CDR3 spans 16 amino acids. CDR1 is LNHNV, CDR2 YYDKDF, per germline (reference sequence). Germline trimming cut 3 bases from V and 2 bases from J; bases unmatched to any gene: 4. The CDR3 coding sequence is TGTGCCACCAGCAGCGTCGGACTAGCGGGGCAAGAGACCCAGTACTTC. Encoded protein: CATSSVGLAGQETQYF.

V and J are TRBV28 and TRBJ1-2, with a tentative D call TRBD1 (6 bases). CDR1 is MDHEN, CDR2 SYDVKM, per germline. The germline V and J ends were trimmed by 5 bases and 5 bases, with 12 bases remaining between them. The CDR3 loop spans 13 amino acids. CDR3 protein: CASSIHTGYGYTF. As DNA, the CDR3 is TGTGCCAGCAGTATTCATACAGGGTATGGCTACACCTTC.

J is TRBJ2-7 and V is TRBV27; D is unclear. Germline loops: CDR1 MNHEY, CDR2 SMNVEV (reference sequence). V lost 5 bases to trimming and J lost 0 bases, with 8 bases between them. The CDR3 consists of 13 residues. In DNA form, the CDR3 reads TGTGCCAGCAGTCCTTTTAGCTCCTACGAGCAGTACTTC. Translated, it gives CASSPFSSYEQYF.

This clone has only one observation. V usage is TRBV21-1 and J usage is TRBJ2-7; TRBD1, the D gene given by the table, was not confirmed from the DNA. TRBV21-1 counts as a pseudogene. This CDR3 region has 12 residues. The CDR3 region has the DNA TGTGCCAGCAGCACTCAGGGTTACGAGCAGTACTTC. As protein: CASSTQGYEQYF.

This sequence joins TRBV10-3 and TRBJ1-2; the D is unclear. V lost 2 bases, J lost 0 bases, and 10 bases lay in between. This CDR3 spans 15 amino acids. CDR1 and CDR2 from the germline V gene are ENHRY and SYGVKD. The CDR3 DNA follows: TGTGCCATCAGTGAGGTGGAATCCTCTAACTATGGCTACACCTTC. Protein: CAISEVESSNYGYTF.